Shown below are 15 T cell receptor beta chains from a single sample sequenced in a study of early T cells in non-severe SARS-CoV-2 infection. TCRdb re-analysed the 5' RACE reads in MiXCR, keeping a single row per CDR3 protein. The profile shows roughly 18,000 distinct CDR3 sequences, approximately 5.6% of them singletons. Sequenced: whole blood. All receptors come from an adult who was a healthcare worker with PCR-confirmed SARS-CoV-2 infection or an uninfected control (not recorded which).

Many counts were recorded for this clonotype. The gene calls are TRBV12-3 or TRBV12-4 and TRBJ2-7; D is unclear. This CDR3 contains 13 residues. Deletions cut 2 bases from V and 2 bases from J, with 7 bases between. CDR3 nucleotide sequence: TGTGCCAGCAGTTTAACTCAAGCCTACGAGCAGTACTTC. Translating it yields CASSLTQAYEQYF.

At least ten counts were recorded for this clonotype. The chain has TRBV6-5 and TRBJ2-7, with 11 bases identical to TRBD1. Looked up from germline, CDR1 is MNHEY and CDR2 is SVGAGI. Trimming at V came to 7 bases and at J to 0 bases, leaving 5 bases not matched to a gene. The CDR3 has 15 residues. As DNA, the CDR3 is TGTGCCAGCAAGGCCGGACAGGGGGCCTCCTACGAGCAGTACTTC. It yields the protein CASKAGQGASYEQYF.

This clonotype was picked up many times. The gene calls are TRBV11-2 and TRBJ2-7; 7 bases line up with TRBD2. CDR3 length: 14 amino acids. V was clipped by 5 bases and J by 7 bases; unmatched bases: 11. Germline CDR1 SGHAT, CDR2 FQNNGV. CDR3 bases: TGTGCCAGCAGCCTAGCGGATTGGGGGTGGGAGCAGTACTTC. Its translation is CASSLADWGWEQYF.

The sample holds many counts of this clonotype. The chain joins TRBV6-1 to TRBJ2-7; a weak D match, TRBD2 (6 bases). Trimming shortened V by 1 base and J by 2 bases, and 12 bases separated the two germline ends. The germline CDR1 and CDR2 sequences are MNHNS and SASEGT. The CDR3 consists of 15 residues. This chain's CDR3 is CASSEDAGPPYEQYF. In nucleotides, the CDR3 is TGTGCCAGCAGTGAAGATGCGGGACCTCCCTACGAGCAGTACTTC.

This clonotype has a count of ten or more. The chain links TRBV4-2 to TRBJ2-7; TRBD1 matches at 11 bases. The trim removed 0 bases at V and 4 bases at J, leaving 8 bases unmatched. This CDR3 contains 17 residues. Germline CDR1 LGHNA, CDR2 YNFKEQ. As DNA, the CDR3 is TGTGCCAGCAGCCAAGATACCCCGGGACAGGGGGTTTACGAGCAGTACTTC. The encoded protein is CASSQDTPGQGVYEQYF.

The chain has TRBV11-2 and TRBJ2-7; D might be TRBD1 or TRBD2, each matching 5 bases. The CDR3 contains 11 residues. Trimming took 7 bases from V and 6 from J, leaving 10 bases between them. Germline V lookup: CDR1 SGHAT, CDR2 FQNNGV. For the CDR3, the DNA is TGTGCCAGCACGAGGGGTTCCGAGCAGTACTTC. Its protein is CASTRGSEQYF.

This clonotype was observed many times. This rearrangement joins TRBV7-3 to TRBJ2-2, with D maybe TRBD2 (6 bases). The length of the CDR3 is 14 residues. CDR1 is SGHTA, CDR2 FQGTGA, per germline. V was shortened by 5 bases and J by 4 bases, with 11 bases between the two germline ends. DNA of the CDR3: TGTGCCAGCAGCCCCGGGACTTCCACCGGGGAGCTGTTTTTT. Amino acids: CASSPGTSTGELFF.

This clonotype was counted many times. The chain links TRBV6-5 to TRBJ2-3; tentative D call: TRBD2 (7 bases). Trimming removed 6 bases at V and 0 bases at J, with 16 bases between. Germline V gene sequence: CDR1 MNHEY, CDR2 SVGAGI. The CDR3 has 16 amino acids. The CDR3 loop is CASRPGGGLSTDTQYF. In DNA form, the CDR3 reads TGTGCCAGCAGACCGGGGGGCGGGTTAAGCACAGATACGCAGTATTTT.

Ten or more counts support this clonotype. V and J are TRBV27 and TRBJ1-2; TRBD1 might be the D (5 bases). V was shortened by 0 bases and J by 8 bases, with 13 bases between the two germline ends. The CDR3 consists of 14 residues. The V gene's germline CDR1 is MNHEY and CDR2 SMNVEV (reference sequence). This chain's CDR3 is CASSLSNRPFGYTF. As DNA, the CDR3 is TGTGCCAGCAGTTTATCGAACAGGCCTTTCGGCTACACCTTC.

In its sample, this clonotype was seen many times. The rearrangement uses TRBV25-1 and TRBJ2-1, with 10 bases aligning to TRBD2. V lost 4 bases to trimming and J lost 5 bases; unmatched junction nucleotides: 2. The CDR3 spans 14 residues. In germline, CDR1 is MGHDK, CDR2 SYGVNS. The chain's CDR3 is CASSVLAGNNEQFF. In nucleotides, the CDR3 is TGTGCCAGCAGTGTACTAGCGGGGAACAATGAGCAGTTCTTC. The full variable domain, with the rest looked up from reference TRBV25-1 and TRBJ2-1, is EADIYQTPRYLVIGTGKKITLECSQTMGHDKMYWYQQDPGMELHLIHYSYGVNSTEKGDLSSESTVSRIRTEHFPLTLESARPSHTSQYLCASSVLAGNNEQFFGPGTRLTVL.

The genes are TRBV6-1 and TRBJ2-3; TRBD2 matches at 7 bases. The CDR3 consists of 11 residues. Germline V lookup: CDR1 MNHNS, CDR2 SASEGT. J was trimmed by 4 bases and V by 11 bases; bases with no gene match: 3. The CDR3 DNA is TGTGCCGGGGAGGGCGCAGATACGCAGTATTTT. Translation: CAGEGADTQYF.

This clonotype was recorded at least ten times. The J gene is TRBJ2-7, the V gene TRBV12-3 or TRBV12-4; possible D gene TRBD1, 7 bases. The CDR3 is 24 amino acids. V was clipped by 3 bases and J by 3 bases, with 42 bases between them. This CDR3 is CASSFGYSPVPGGRLEIKDYEQYF. The CDR3 DNA sequence: TGTGCCAGCAGTTTCGGGTATTCGCCCGTTCCAGGGGGGAGACTCGAGATAAAGGACTACGAGCAGTACTTC.

This clonotype showed up many times. This chain links TRBV12-3 or TRBV12-4 with TRBJ1-2, with TRBD1 matching 7 bases. CDR3 size: 13 residues. Unmatched junction bases numbered 10, after V lost 7 bases and J lost 8 bases. The CDR3 sequence is CASTAGTENGYTF. The CDR3 region has the DNA TGTGCCAGCACCGCCGGGACAGAGAACGGCTACACCTTC.

This clonotype was picked up many times. V usage is TRBV27 and J usage is TRBJ1-5, with D unclear. Trimming shortened V by 2 bases and J by 0 bases, and 11 bases separated the two germline ends. Germline V gene lookup returns CDR1 MNHEY and CDR2 SMNVEV (reference sequence). This CDR3 comprises 16 residues. In nucleotides, the CDR3 is TGTGCCAGCAGTTTAGATCCGAATTATAGCAATCAGCCCCAGCATTTT. Translated, it gives CASSLDPNYSNQPQHF.

This clonotype has at least ten counts. This chain connects TRBV3-1 to TRBJ2-5, with unresolved D. The V end lost 0 bases, the J end lost 11 bases, and 13 bases lay between the germline ends. Per germline, CDR1 LGHDT and CDR2 YNNKEL (reference sequence). The CDR3 consists of 13 residues. The CDR3 nucleotides read TGTGCCAGCAGCCAAGATCAAGCCGACTTTCAGTACTTC. This encodes CASSQDQADFQYF.